The subject of this entry is one TCR beta chain. The record originates from a study of T cells in Graves' hyperthyroidism and ophthalmopathy. Study overall: Any treatment followed the collection of peripheral blood at initial diagnosis.

Germline CDR1 MNHNS, CDR2 SASEGT. The CDR3 runs 15 residues. V shed 6 bases and J shed 0 bases, with 12 bases lying between them. The investigators amplified TCR beta CDR3 regions from RNA transcripts. The HTBI primer set was used in a first-round RT-PCR of the TCR CDR3. TCRdb itself ran the multiplex PCR reads through MiXCR, one entry per CDR3 protein. This table holds some 570,000 distinct CDR3 sequences, about 14% found once. The sequenced sample consisted of blood. The clonotype was recovered from a woman between 18 and 30 years old with Graves' ophthalmopathy. The rearrangement links TRBV6-1 to TRBJ1-3; no clear D. CDR3: CASRRRGSSGNTIYF. The CDR3 DNA reads TGTGCCAGCAGGCGAAGAGGCAGCTCTGGAAACACCATATATTTT.